The 32 T cell receptor beta chains in this list originate from one sample, sequenced in a study of T cell clonality in common variable immunodeficiency. Whole-study findings and limits: Common variable immunodeficiency TCR beta sequences reportedly had fewer deletions and N-nucleotide insertions.

No antigen has been identified for these receptors. Sequencing was performed with immunoSEQ multiplex PCR; in TCRdb, only in-frame clones are kept and a portion is missing. This sample comprises 25,000 to 30,000 clones, none seen once only. What was sequenced was peripheral blood mononuclear cells. The source is a human donor with common variable immunodeficiency.

This clone has at least ten counts. The sequenced fragment ends 3 residues before the CDR3 boundary, so the rest is inferred from the germline J gene. The chain links TRBV19 to TRBJ2-3; 9 bases are shared with TRBD2. The CDR3 runs to 16 residues. Germline trimming cut 2 bases from V and 0 bases from J; bases unmatched to any gene: 3. CDR1 and CDR2 (germline): LNHDA, SQIVND (reference sequence). The CDR3 spells CASSIKSGGSTDTQYF. CDR3 DNA, as far as it was read: TGTGCCAGTAGTATAAAAAGCGGGGGGAGCACAGATACG.

In regard to this clone: The CDR3 goes on 3 residues after the read ends, and that part is filled in from the germline J gene. The chain uses TRBV19 and TRBJ2-7; no clear D gene. The CDR3 contains 13 residues. CDR1 is LNHDA and CDR2 is SQIVND in the germline V gene (reference sequence). Trimming cost V 3 bases and J 5 bases, with 11 bases left between them. CDR3 bases read: TGTGCCAGTAGTATCACAGTTTTCGACGAG. This translates into CASSITVFDE. The whole CDR3 reads CASSITVFDEQYF.

This clone was recorded at least ten times. The CDR3 extends 3 residues past the end of the read, so its final part is completed from the germline J gene. The V and J genes are TRBV5-1 and TRBJ1-3; 7 nucleotides agree with TRBD1. Germline V gives CDR1 SGHRS, CDR2 YFSETQ. V shed 0 bases and J 8 bases; nucleotides not matched to a gene: 5. This CDR3 has 14 residues. Incomplete CDR3 DNA: TGCGCCAGCAGCTTGGCCGTAGGGGGCGACACC. Translation gives CASSLAVGGDT. The whole CDR3 reads CASSLAVGGDTIYF.

In the case of this clone: The CDR3 end is not reached by the read, which stops 3 residues before it; the germline J gene fills it in. The chain joins TRBV2 to TRBJ1-4; 11 nucleotides align to TRBD1. Germline trimming cut 6 bases from V and 7 bases from J; bases unmatched to any gene: 7. The CDR3 is 15 amino acids. The germline CDR1 and CDR2 sequences are SNHLY and FYNNEI. This CDR3 is CASRSLGQGAEKLFF. CDR3 bases read: TGTGCCAGCAGGTCCTTAGGACAGGGGGCTGAAAAA.

As concerns this clone: The read ends 3 residues early relative to the CDR3; the germline J gene fills the gap. V usage is TRBV6-2 or TRBV6-3 and J usage is TRBJ2-5; D may be TRBD1 (6 bases). Germline assignment: CDR1 MNHEY and CDR2 SVGEGT. V dropped 5 bases and J dropped 5 bases, with 15 bases sitting between them. This CDR3 has 14 residues. CDR3 DNA (partial): TGTGCCAGCAGTGACGGACAGCCTGGGGAGACC. This gives the protein CASSDGQPGET. The CDR3 as a whole reads CASSDGQPGETQYF.

This clone was seen more than once but under ten times. The read stops 3 residues short of the end of the CDR3; the missing end is completed from the germline J gene. The J gene is TRBJ2-3, the V gene TRBV5-1, with TRBD1 matching 7 bases. The CDR3 runs 16 residues. Unmatched junction bases numbered 10, after V lost 2 bases and J lost 4 bases. The germline gives CDR1 SGHRS, CDR2 YFSETQ. This chain's CDR3 is CASSFEAGGNADTQYF. Incomplete CDR3 DNA: TGCGCCAGCAGCTTCGAAGCAGGGGGAAACGCAGATACG.

Many counts were recorded for this clone. Partial CDR3 DNA: TGCGCCAGCAGCTCCCCGGAGCGGGGGGGTACCGGGGAG. Amino acids: CASSSPERGGTGE. The whole CDR3 sequence reads CASSSPERGGTGELFF. The chain couples TRBV5-1 to TRBJ2-2, with 10 bases matching TRBD2. The read stops 3 residues short of the end of the CDR3; the missing end is completed from the germline J gene. The germline gives CDR1 SGHRS, CDR2 YFSETQ. Trimming at V came to 3 bases and at J to 5 bases, leaving 7 bases not matched to a gene. The CDR3 sequence is 16 residues long.

In the case of this clone: The read stops 3 residues short of the end of the CDR3; the missing end is completed from the germline J gene. The chain is built from TRBV5-3 and TRBJ2-7, with D tentatively TRBD1 or TRBD2 (7 bases each). TRBV5-3 is flagged as an ORF with uncertain function. The germline V and J ends were trimmed by 5 bases and 0 bases, with 15 bases remaining between them. The CDR3 runs to 15 residues. The CDR3 here is CARRGRDRSSYEQYF. The CDR3 DNA, read in part, is TGTGCCAGAAGGGGGAGGGACAGAAGCTCCTACGAG.

This clone was detected ten times or more. The read terminates 3 residues ahead of where the CDR3 ends, so the germline J gene completes it. The chain carries TRBV19 and TRBJ2-6, with TRBD1 as a possible D gene (5 bases). Trimming pared 0 bases from V and 1 base from J, leaving 7 bases between. The CDR3 spans 16 residues. CDR1 and CDR2 (germline): LNHDA, SQIVND (reference sequence). CDR3 loop: CASSIDPGSGANVLTF. The sequenced part of the CDR3 DNA is TGTGCCAGTAGTATAGACCCAGGGTCTGGGGCCAACGTC.

In this sample, this clone is medium-sized. The read finishes 3 residues shy of the CDR3 end, and the germline J gene is used to complete it. The chain uses TRBV7-1 and TRBJ2-4, with TRBD1 matching over 7 bases. TRBV7-1 is classed as an ORF, of uncertain function. The CDR3 covers 20 residues. V shed 3 bases and J 1 base; nucleotides not matched to a gene: 18. The DNA read from the CDR3 is TGTGCCAGCAGCTCCGGGACAGACTACACCCGGAATTGGGCCAAAAACATT. Its translation: CASSSGTDYTRNWAKNI. The complete CDR3 reads CASSSGTDYTRNWAKNIQYF.

Worth noting for this clone: The read ends 3 residues early relative to the CDR3; the germline J gene fills the gap. This sequence joins TRBV19 and TRBJ1-6, with TRBD1 matching over 8 bases. V lost 3 bases and J lost 10; bases outside the gene matches: 2. There are 13 residues in the CDR3. CDR1 LNHDA and CDR2 SQIVND come from the germline V gene (reference sequence). The CDR3 sequence: CASSMDRESPLHF. CDR3 bases read: TGTGCCAGTAGTATGGACAGGGAGTCACCC.

A note on this clone: The DNA ends 3 residues before the CDR3 does, and the rest of the CDR3 is filled in from the germline J gene. The chain is built from TRBV7-2 and TRBJ1-3, with 7 bases aligning to TRBD1. From germline, CDR1 is SGHTA and CDR2 FQGNSA. With 6 bases clipped from V and 5 bases from J, the junction kept 4 bases outside the gene matches. The CDR3 length is 13 residues. The CDR3 loop reads CASRSGGRNTIYF. Partial CDR3 DNA: TGTGCCAGCAGATCAGGGGGACGAAACACC.

As to this clone: The read ends 3 residues shy of where the CDR3 ends; the end is completed using the germline J gene. This chain joins TRBV5-1 and TRBJ2-7; possibly TRBD1 for D (6 bases). This CDR3 contains 13 residues. Per the germline V gene, CDR1 is SGHRS and CDR2 is YFSETQ. V shed 3 bases and J shed 6 bases, with 13 bases lying between them. CDR3 amino acids: CASSSGQSGEQYF. CDR3 bases read: TGCGCCAGCAGCTCTGGACAGTCCGGCGAG. The full variable domain, rest sourced from reference TRBV5-1 and TRBJ2-7, is KAGVTQTPRYLIKTRGQQVTLSCSPISGHRSVSWYQQTPGQGLQFLFEYFSETQRNKGNFPGRFSGRQFSNSRSEMNVSTLELGDSALYLCASSSGQSGEQYFGPGTRLTVT.

As for this clone: The read stops 3 residues short of the end of the CDR3; the missing end is completed from the germline J gene. The chain uses TRBV18 and TRBJ1-2, with D unresolved. The CDR3 is 13 residues long. CDR1 KGHSH and CDR2 LQKENI come from the germline V gene. Trimming took off 6 bases at V and 4 bases at J, with 12 bases between the two ends. CDR3 loop: CASSPLAVYGYTF. The CDR3 bases that were read are TGTGCCAGCTCCCCCTTGGCCGTCTATGGC.

By its share, this clone is medium-sized. The read terminates 3 residues ahead of where the CDR3 ends, so the germline J gene completes it. The rearrangement joins TRBV5-1 to TRBJ1-1; 9 bases align to TRBD1. The CDR3 totals 17 residues. Germline V gene lookup returns CDR1 SGHRS and CDR2 YFSETQ. Trimming cost V 0 bases and J 5 bases; bases outside gene matches: 11. The CDR3 protein is CASSLGRTGDMGTEAFF. The covered CDR3 bases are TGCGCCAGCAGCTTGGGAAGGACAGGGGATATGGGAACTGAA.

This clone was observed many times. The CDR3 end falls 3 residues outside the read, so it is completed with the germline J gene. The chain employs TRBV5-1 and TRBJ1-2; no firm D call. V was clipped by 2 bases and J by 2 bases, with 7 bases between them. Germline V gene sequence: CDR1 SGHRS, CDR2 YFSETQ. The CDR3 runs 13 residues. CDR3 DNA, as far as it was read: TGCGCCAGCAGCTTACCGGGGAACTATGGC. This encodes CASSLPGNYG. The full CDR3 sequence reads CASSLPGNYGYTF.

With respect to this clone: The missing CDR3 end, 3 residues past where the read stops, is filled in from the germline J gene. V is TRBV7-3 and J is TRBJ2-3; D uncertain. Trimming took 1 base from V and 1 from J, leaving 9 bases between them. CDR1 SGHTA and CDR2 FQGTGA come from the germline V gene. This CDR3 is built from 15 residues. Partial CDR3 DNA: TGTGCCAGCAGCTTAAAATTGGGCGGCACAGATACG. It specifies CASSLKLGGTDT. The full-length CDR3 reads as CASSLKLGGTDTQYF.

There are a few counts of this clone. The read ends 3 residues shy of where the CDR3 ends; the end is completed using the germline J gene. V usage is TRBV7-8 and J usage is TRBJ2-3; 15 positions match TRBD2. The V and J ends lost 5 bases and 4 bases, in that order; junction bases with no gene match: 7. The CDR3 totals 17 residues. Germline loops: CDR1 SGHVS, CDR2 FQNEAQ. The CDR3 region is CASSPRTSGGASDTQYF. The CDR3 DNA, read in part, is TGTGCCAGCAGCCCGCGGACTAGCGGGGGGGCCTCAGATACG.

With regard to this clone: The CDR3 extends 3 residues past the end of the read, so its final part is completed from the germline J gene. The gene calls are TRBV30 and TRBJ1-3, with TRBD1 as a possible D gene (6 bases). V was cut by 5 bases and J by 4 bases, with 18 bases left in between. Per germline, CDR1 GTSNPN and CDR2 SVGIG (reference sequence). The CDR3 is 15 residues long. Partial CDR3 DNA: TGTGCCTGGGATCGGGTAGGGGGAAAAGGAAACACC. Its translation: CAWDRVGGKGNT. The full CDR3 reads CAWDRVGGKGNTIYF.

This clone was detected only a few times. The CDR3 is cut off 3 residues early in the read; its end comes from the germline J gene. V usage is TRBV7-2 and J usage is TRBJ2-3; D is ambiguous. The CDR3 spans 13 residues. V gave up 5 bases and J gave up 2 bases, with 8 bases separating them. CDR1 and CDR2 from the germline V gene are SGHTA and FQGNSA. The CDR3 DNA, read in part, is TGTGCCAGCAGCCCTGTAGTCACAGATACG. Protein product: CASSPVVTDT. The full CDR3 is CASSPVVTDTQYF.

This clone has a count of ten or more. The read ends 3 residues before the CDR3 terminus; that terminus is restored from the germline J gene. The rearrangement uses TRBV11-3 and TRBJ2-2; weak D call: TRBD2 (5 bases). CDR1 and CDR2 from the germline V gene are SGHNT and YENEEA. V lost 5 bases, J lost 7 bases, and 14 bases lay in between. This CDR3 has 14 amino acids. The CDR3 loop is CASSTTNRVGELFF. Incomplete CDR3 DNA: TGTGCCAGCAGCACGACTAACCGAGTCGGGGAG.

The sample holds a few counts of this clone. The read stops 3 residues short of the end of the CDR3; the missing end is completed from the germline J gene. This chain connects TRBV18 to TRBJ1-6, with D tentatively TRBD1 (5 bases). Looked up from germline, CDR1 is KGHSH and CDR2 is LQKENI. This CDR3 has 17 residues. With 4 bases removed from V and 3 bases from J, the gap between germline ends came to 16 bases. CDR3: CASSHDSQGFYNSPLHF. The CDR3 bases that were read are TGTGCCAGCTCACACGATTCCCAGGGCTTCTATAATTCACCC.

This clone was detected ten times or more. The read ends 3 residues shy of where the CDR3 ends; the end is completed using the germline J gene. The chain has TRBV5-6 and TRBJ2-4; TRBD2 agrees at 7 bases. Trimming at V came to 0 bases and at J to 5 bases, leaving 5 bases not matched to a gene. Germline V gene sequence: CDR1 SGHDT, CDR2 YYEEEE. The CDR3 consists of 15 residues. CDR3 sequence: CASSLAGGWENIQYF. The sequenced part of the CDR3 DNA is TGTGCCAGCAGCTTGGCCGGGGGGTGGGAAAACATT.

This clone turned up a few times. The read gets to within 3 residues of the CDR3 end, and the germline J gene fills in the rest. The J gene is TRBJ1-1, the V gene TRBV7-2, with D unresolved. The CDR3 loop spans 13 amino acids. Germline assignment: CDR1 SGHTA and CDR2 FQGNSA. The CDR3 sequence is CASSTKTTFSAFF. CDR3 DNA, as far as it was read: TGTGCCAGCAGCACCAAGACTACCTTTTCC.

As concerns this clone: The CDR3 goes on 3 residues after the read ends, and that part is filled in from the germline J gene. V is TRBV7-3 and J is TRBJ2-6, with D perhaps TRBD2 (5 bases). Trimming cost V 6 bases and J 2 bases, with 14 bases left between them. The CDR3 sequence is 16 residues long. From germline, CDR1 is SGHTA and CDR2 FQGTGA. The CDR3 region is CASSHTRGTGANVLTF. Partial CDR3 DNA: TGTGCCAGCAGTCATACTCGGGGAACTGGGGCCAACGTC.

This clone was counted between two and nine times. The CDR3 end falls 3 residues outside the read, so it is completed with the germline J gene. This rearrangement joins TRBV6-1 to TRBJ2-1; TRBD1 is a possible D gene (6 bases). V shed 4 bases and J shed 1 base, with 11 bases lying between them. The CDR3 covers 15 residues. Looked up from germline, CDR1 is MNHNS and CDR2 is SASEGT. CDR3 DNA, as far as it was read: TGTGCCAGCAGTGTCGCAGGGGAGTCCTACAATGAG. This codes for CASSVAGESYNE. The entire CDR3 protein reads CASSVAGESYNEQFF.

This clone has ten or more counts. CDR3 bases read: TGTGCCAGCATCGGGTTAGTGAGAACTAGCACAGATACG. Translated: CASIGLVRTSTDT. The whole CDR3 reads CASIGLVRTSTDTQYF. The rearrangement links TRBV6-2 or TRBV6-3 to TRBJ2-3; D gene unclear. Read data end 3 residues before the CDR3 end; the end is taken from the germline J gene. The CDR3 is 16 residues long. Germline CDR1 is MNHEY and CDR2 is SVGEGT. Trimming left V 7 bases short and J 0 bases short, with 17 bases between.

Points on this clone: The read ends 3 residues shy of where the CDR3 ends; the end is completed using the germline J gene. V gene TRBV5-1 combines with J gene TRBJ2-7; 8 bases match TRBD2. CDR1 and CDR2 from the germline V gene are SGHRS and YFSETQ. The CDR3 covers 15 residues. Unmatched junction bases numbered 4, after V lost 0 bases and J lost 2 bases. The CDR3 DNA, read in part, is TGCGCCAGCAGCTTGGTCGGGGGGGCGGCCTACGAG. This codes for CASSLVGGAAYE. The entire CDR3 protein is CASSLVGGAAYEQYF.

This clone showed up just a few times. Read sequence stops 3 residues before the CDR3 end, and the germline J gene provides the missing end. The chain joins TRBV18 to TRBJ2-3; 10 bases fit TRBD1. Trimming at V came to 3 bases and at J to 0 bases, leaving 3 bases not matched to a gene. The CDR3 contains 16 residues. Germline CDR1 reads KGHSH; CDR2 reads LQKENI. CDR3 DNA (partial): TGTGCCAGCTCACCTTGGGACAGGGGCAGCACAGATACG. Translated: CASSPWDRGSTDT. The full-length CDR3 reads as CASSPWDRGSTDTQYF.

This clone was observed many times. CDR3 in amino acids: CASSLLGQGAYNEQFF. The CDR3 DNA, read in part, is TGTGCCAGCAGTTTATTGGGACAGGGGGCCTACAATGAG. The V call is TRBV27, the J call TRBJ2-1; the match to TRBD1 covers 11 bases. The read gets to within 3 residues of the CDR3 end, and the germline J gene fills in the rest. CDR3 size: 16 residues. Looked up from germline, CDR1 is MNHEY and CDR2 is SMNVEV (reference sequence). J lost 2 bases, V lost 1 base, and 1 base had no gene match.

Concerning this clone itself: The read ends 3 residues before the CDR3 terminus; that terminus is restored from the germline J gene. This chain connects TRBV7-2 to TRBJ2-3, with a tentative D call TRBD2 (6 bases). There are 13 residues in the CDR3. Germline CDR1 is SGHTA and CDR2 is FQGNSA. The CDR3 DNA, read in part, is TGTGCCAGCAGCTGGGGACTGCGAGGGTCG. Encoded protein: CASSWGLRGS. The whole CDR3 reads CASSWGLRGSQYF.

There are a few counts of this clone. Sequencing ends 3 residues short of the CDR3 end; the germline J gene provides the rest. The chain joins TRBV7-8 to TRBJ1-1; D unresolved. V was shortened by 2 bases and J by 1 base, with 14 bases between the two germline ends. Germline values: CDR1 SGHVS, CDR2 FQNEAQ. The CDR3 spans 16 residues. The sequenced part of the CDR3 DNA is TGTGCCAGCAGCTTAAACTCCGTGGTTAGGAACACTGAA. Encoded protein: CASSLNSVVRNTE. The full CDR3 reads CASSLNSVVRNTEAFF.